A single sample gave rise to the 19 T cell receptor beta chains below, sequenced in a study of blood T cells in healthy people across ages. Sample-barcoded 5' priming and a J-beta primer mix drove a second PCR of 7 to 11 cycles. TCRdb processed the 5' RACE reads anew with MiXCR; each CDR3 protein has one entry. The sample includes roughly 1,500,000 distinct CDR3 sequences, roughly 45% seen only once; the top ten take approximately 7.9%. Input material: blood. The source of these receptors is a woman under 30 in good health.

This chain connects TRBV30 to TRBJ2-2; D possibly corresponds to TRBD2 (6 bases). Trimming stripped 3 bases from V and 4 bases from J, with 12 bases between. In germline, CDR1 is GTSNPN, CDR2 SVGIG (reference sequence). The CDR3 contains 14 residues. The CDR3: CAWSSGLGTGELFF. The CDR3 region has the DNA TGTGCCTGGAGCTCGGGACTCGGCACCGGGGAGCTGTTTTTT.

At least ten counts were recorded for this clonotype. The chain employs TRBV25-1 and TRBJ1-2, with D possibly being TRBD1 (5 bases). Between the trimmed V and J ends, which lost 4 bases and 3 bases, there was a span of 9 bases. CDR3 length: 13 amino acids. CDR1 and CDR2 from the germline V gene are MGHDK and SYGVNS. The CDR3 region is CASSGGTDYGYTF. The CDR3 DNA reads TGTGCCAGCAGTGGAGGGACGGACTATGGCTACACCTTC.

J is TRBJ1-1 and V is TRBV20-1; D unresolved. Germline CDR1 and CDR2: DFQATT and SNEGSKA (reference sequence). The V gene lost 0 bases and the J gene lost 0 bases, with 11 bases spanning the gap. The CDR3 covers 15 residues. The CDR3 is CSARDSTGVNTEAFF. CDR3 sequence (DNA): TGCAGTGCTAGAGATTCAACCGGGGTGAACACTGAAGCTTTCTTT.

This chain joins TRBV6-5 and TRBJ2-7, with D perhaps matching TRBD2 (6 bases). The CDR3 length is 15 residues. V gave up 7 bases and J gave up 0 bases, with 16 bases separating them. Germline CDR1 reads MNHEY; CDR2 reads SVGAGI. The DNA of the CDR3 is TGTGCCAGCACCAAATTAGGGAGGCTCTCCTACGAGCAGTACTTC. It translates to CASTKLGRLSYEQYF.

The chain is built from TRBV2 and TRBJ2-1; a possible D gene is TRBD1 (6 bases). This CDR3 has 15 residues. Per the germline V gene, CDR1 is SNHLY and CDR2 is FYNNEI. Deletions cut 3 bases from V and 3 bases from J, with 12 bases between. In DNA, the CDR3 is TGTGCCAGCAGTGATCCCCAGGGGAGCTACAATGAGCAGTTCTTC. Its protein product is CASSDPQGSYNEQFF. The full variable domain, completed using reference TRBV2 and TRBJ2-1, is EPEVTQTPSHQVTQMGQEVILRCVPISNHLYFYWYRQILGQKVEFLVSFYNNEISEKSEIFDDQFSVERPDGSNFTLKIRSTKLEDSAMYFCASSDPQGSYNEQFFGPGTRLTVL.

The V and J genes are TRBV21-1 and TRBJ1-6; the table assigns TRBD1, which was not confirmed against the DNA. TRBV21-1 is a pseudogene segment. The length of the CDR3 is 17 residues. CDR3 nucleotides: TGTGCCAGCCACAGGGGGCATAAGCCTATATCGGGTTCACCCCTCCACTTT. Residues: CASHRGHKPISGSPLHF.

The rearrangement uses TRBV20-1 and TRBJ2-6; 9 bases align to TRBD1. The germline V gene has CDR1 DFQATT and CDR2 SNEGSKA (reference sequence). The V segment lost 5 bases and the J segment 0 bases; nucleotides outside the gene matches: 11. This CDR3 comprises 18 residues. DNA for the CDR3: TGCAGTGCTGCAGCCCGGGACAGGGTCCTCTCTGGGGCCAACGTCCTGACTTTC. It encodes CSAAARDRVLSGANVLTF.

The table lists this clonotype with a few counts. The chain carries TRBV5-1 and TRBJ2-6; the D is unclear. The CDR3 loop spans 16 amino acids. Trimming pared 3 bases from V and 4 bases from J, leaving 14 bases between. Per the germline V gene, CDR1 is SGHRS and CDR2 is YFSETQ. The CDR3 nucleotides read TGCGCCAGCAGCTCTTTGCCCCTCGACGGGGCCAACGTCCTGACTTTC. Its protein product is CASSSLPLDGANVLTF.

The V call is TRBV11-2, the J call TRBJ2-3; 9 nucleotides align to TRBD1. The V and J ends lost 5 bases and 7 bases, in that order; junction bases with no gene match: 7. This CDR3 region has 14 residues. Germline CDR1 reads SGHAT; CDR2 reads FQNNGV. The CDR3 sequence: CASSHPGQGNTQYF. In DNA, the CDR3 is TGTGCCAGCAGCCACCCGGGACAGGGCAATACGCAGTATTTT. The whole variable domain, remainder taken from reference TRBV11-2 and TRBJ2-3, is EAGVAQSPRYKIIEKRQSVAFWCNPISGHATLYWYQQILGQGPKLLIQFQNNGVVDDSQLPKDRFSAERLKGVDSTLKIQPAKLEDSAVYLCASSHPGQGNTQYFGPGTRLTVL.

This sequence joins TRBV6-5 and TRBJ1-6; D is perhaps TRBD1 (6 bases). Trimming stripped 2 bases from V and 9 bases from J, with 20 bases between. CDR3 size: 17 residues. Looked up from germline, CDR1 is MNHEY and CDR2 is SVGAGI. CDR3 nucleotide sequence: TGTGCCAGCAGTTACGGGGGGGGACATACCGGCGGTTCACCCCTCCACTTT. This encodes CASSYGGGHTGGSPLHF.

The J gene is TRBJ2-7, the V gene TRBV12-3 or TRBV12-4; no definite D call. The CDR3 runs 17 residues. Deletions cut 6 bases from V and 6 bases from J, with 27 bases between. The CDR3 sequence: CASSPPPPFFRLSEQYF. CDR3 nucleotide sequence: TGTGCCAGCAGCCCCCCCCCACCCTTTTTTCGGTTGAGCGAGCAGTACTTC.

This rearrangement joins TRBV4-1 to TRBJ2-1, with 11 bases lining up with TRBD2. V was pared by 0 bases and J by 8 bases, with 15 bases of the junction left unmatched. Germline CDR1 is MGHRA and CDR2 is YSYEKL. The length of the CDR3 is 19 residues. The CDR3 coding sequence is TGCGCCAGCAGCCAAGATCGAGCTAGCGGGGGGCAATTCAACGATGAGCAGTTCTTC. Amino acids: CASSQDRASGGQFNDEQFF.

The V and J genes are TRBV28 and TRBJ2-7; 12 bases map to TRBD2. The V gene end was trimmed by 6 bases and the J gene end by 3 bases; junction bases not matched to a gene: 21. The CDR3 loop spans 20 amino acids. CDR1 and CDR2 (germline): MDHEN, SYDVKM. CDR3 bases: TGTGCCAGCAGCGCGGACAGGACTAGCGGGGAGGCCTCCCTCTACTACGAGCAGTACTTC. Residues: CASSADRTSGEASLYYEQYF.

This clonotype occurred many times. V and J are TRBV27 and TRBJ1-1, with D maybe TRBD1 (5 bases). V shed 6 bases and J shed 8 bases, with 10 bases lying between them. CDR3 length: 11 amino acids. In germline, CDR1 is MNHEY, CDR2 SMNVEV (reference sequence). CDR3 region: CASRGPCEAFF. The DNA of the CDR3 is TGTGCCAGCAGGGGACCCTGCGAAGCTTTCTTT.

As concerns this clonotype: The junction differs from germline at one of its ends, possibly a read error. The V and J genes are TRBV5-1 and TRBJ1-1; TRBD1 matches at 7 bases. This CDR3 has 14 residues. Germline CDR1 reads SGHRS; CDR2 reads YFSETQ. The CDR3, as DNA: TGCACCAGCAGCTTGGGGGACAGCAACACTGAAGCTTTCTTT. Protein product: CTSSLGDSNTEAFF.

The CDR3 DNA reads as TGTGCCAGCAGTTTAGCAAGGGAGGATGAGCAGTTCTTC. Encoded protein: CASSLAREDEQFF. This chain links TRBV12-3 or TRBV12-4 with TRBJ2-1; D might be TRBD2 (6 bases). V was trimmed by 0 bases and J by 8 bases, leaving 8 bases between them. The CDR3 extends over 13 amino acids.

This sequence joins TRBV15 and TRBJ2-7, with 14 bases matching TRBD2. The DNA end is a closer match to TRBJ2-5, so the J assignment may be wrong. Germline lookup yields CDR1 LNHNV and CDR2 YYDKDF (reference sequence). CDR3 length: 16 residues. The CDR3 coding sequence is TGTGCCACCAGCACCTTGGGACTAGCGGGAGTGGAGACCCAGTACTTC. Translated, it gives CATSTLGLAGVETQYF.

The chain combines TRBV6-6 with TRBJ2-7, with 7 nucleotides matching TRBD1. Germline V CDR1 and CDR2: MNHNY, SVGAGI (reference sequence). The CDR3 loop spans 15 amino acids. The V gene end was trimmed by 2 bases and the J gene end by 2 bases; junction bases not matched to a gene: 6. The CDR3 DNA reads as TGTGCCAGCAGTTACCACGACAGGGCTGCCTACGAGCAGTACTTC. Its translation: CASSYHDRAAYEQYF.

This chain uses TRBV10-3 with TRBJ2-1, with D possibly being TRBD1 or TRBD2 (7 bases each). This CDR3 contains 14 residues. Germline CDR1 ENHRY, CDR2 SYGVKD. V was shortened by 7 bases and J by 2 bases, with 12 bases between the two germline ends. This chain's CDR3 is CAIKQGRAYNEQFF. In nucleotides, the CDR3 is TGTGCCATCAAACAGGGGAGGGCCTACAATGAGCAGTTCTTC.